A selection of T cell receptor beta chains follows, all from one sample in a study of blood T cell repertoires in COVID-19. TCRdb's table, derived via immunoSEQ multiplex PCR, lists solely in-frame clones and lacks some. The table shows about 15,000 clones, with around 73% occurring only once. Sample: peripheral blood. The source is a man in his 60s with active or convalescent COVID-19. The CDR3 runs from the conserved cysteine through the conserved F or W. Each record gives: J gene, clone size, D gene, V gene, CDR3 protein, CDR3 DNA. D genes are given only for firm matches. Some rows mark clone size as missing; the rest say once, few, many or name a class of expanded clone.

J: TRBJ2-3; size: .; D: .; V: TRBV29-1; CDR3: CSVGPRVGDTQYF; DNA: TGCAGCGTTGGCCCCAGGGTGGGGGATACGCAGTATTTT
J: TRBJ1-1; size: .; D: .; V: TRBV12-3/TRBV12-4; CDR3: CASSQGVNTEAFF; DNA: TGTGCCAGCAGCCAAGGGGTGAACACTGAAGCTTTCTTT
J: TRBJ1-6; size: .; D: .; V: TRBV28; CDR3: CASSLLGSSYNSPLHF; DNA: TGTGCCAGCAGTTTATTGGGGAGCTCCTATAATTCACCCCTCCACTTT
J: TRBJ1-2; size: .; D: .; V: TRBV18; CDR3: CASSPGGNYGYTF; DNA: TGTGCCAGCTCACCGGGGGGGAACTATGGCTACACCTTC
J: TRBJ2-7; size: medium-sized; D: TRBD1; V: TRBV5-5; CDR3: CASSLGTGAITYEQYF; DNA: TGTGCCAGCAGCTTAGGGACAGGGGCAATTACCTACGAGCAGTACTTC
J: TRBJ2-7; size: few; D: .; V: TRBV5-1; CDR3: CASKPPSPLGGSHEQYF; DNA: TGCGCCAGCAAGCCCCCTTCCCCCCTTGGGGGGAGCCACGAGCAGTACTTC
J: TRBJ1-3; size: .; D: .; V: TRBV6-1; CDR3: CASSEGKGGKDSGNTIYF; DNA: TGTGCCAGCAGTGAAGGGAAGGGAGGGAAGGACTCTGGAAACACCATATATTTT
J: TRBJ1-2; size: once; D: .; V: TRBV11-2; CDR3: CASSLPDYGYTF; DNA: TGTGCCAGCAGCTTACCGGACTATGGCTACACCTTC
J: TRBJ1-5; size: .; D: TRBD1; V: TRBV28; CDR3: CASSPGTGDNQPQHF; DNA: TGTGCCAGCAGTCCCGGGACAGGAGACAATCAGCCCCAGCATTTT
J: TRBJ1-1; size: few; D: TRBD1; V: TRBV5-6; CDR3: CASSEGQGADEAFF; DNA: TGTGCCAGCAGCGAAGGACAGGGGGCGGATGAAGCTTTCTTT
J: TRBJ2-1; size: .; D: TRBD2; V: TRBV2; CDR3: CASSPGLAGDFF; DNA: TGTGCCAGCAGTCCAGGACTAGCGGGAGACTTCTTC
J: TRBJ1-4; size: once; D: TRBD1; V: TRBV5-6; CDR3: CASSSSRQGTTNEKLFF; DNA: TGTGCCAGCAGCTCCTCCCGACAGGGGACAACTAATGAAAAACTGTTTTTT
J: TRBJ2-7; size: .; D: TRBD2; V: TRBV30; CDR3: CAWSIGPGGEQYF; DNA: TGTGCCTGGAGTATAGGACCGGGAGGGGAGCAGTACTTC
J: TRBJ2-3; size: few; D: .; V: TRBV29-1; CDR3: CSVGGVGRYTDTQYF; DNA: TGCAGCGTTGGGGGGGTGGGTAGATACACAGATACGCAGTATTTT
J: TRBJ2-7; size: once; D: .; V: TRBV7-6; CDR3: CASSPRGNGGFSYEQYF; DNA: TGTGCCAGCAGCCCCCGCGGGAACGGAGGCTTTTCCTACGAGCAGTACTTC
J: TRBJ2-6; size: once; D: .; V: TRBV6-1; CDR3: CASSEVYGPSSGANVLTF; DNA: TGTGCCAGCAGTGAAGTGTATGGGCCCTCCTCTGGGGCCAACGTCCTGACTTTC
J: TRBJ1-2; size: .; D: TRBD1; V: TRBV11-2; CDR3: CASSLDRPPYGYTF; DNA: TGTGCCAGCAGCTTGGACAGGCCCCCCTATGGCTACACCTTC
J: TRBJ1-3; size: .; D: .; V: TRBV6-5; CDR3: CASSYSRGNTIYF; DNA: TGTGCCAGCAGTTACTCGAGGGGGAACACCATATATTTT
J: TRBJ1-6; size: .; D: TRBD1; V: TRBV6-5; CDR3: CASRATGVNSPLHF; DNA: TGTGCCAGCCGGGCGACAGGGGTTAATTCACCCCTCCACTTT
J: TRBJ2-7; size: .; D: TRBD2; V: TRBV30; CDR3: CAWSVRGLASDEQYF; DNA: TGTGCCTGGAGTGTACGAGGACTAGCGAGCGACGAGCAGTACTTC
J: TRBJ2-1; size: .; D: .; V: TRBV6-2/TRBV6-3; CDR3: CASSLVPYNEQFF; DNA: TGTGCCAGCAGTTTAGTCCCCTACAATGAGCAGTTCTTC
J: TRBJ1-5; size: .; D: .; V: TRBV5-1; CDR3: CASRGPGSLPWRCGNQPQHF; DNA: TGCGCCAGCAGGGGGCCGGGCTCACTTCCTTGGAGATGTGGCAATCAGCCCCAGCATTTT
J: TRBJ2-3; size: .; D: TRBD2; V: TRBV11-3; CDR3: CASSLVASGKNTDTQYF; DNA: TGTGCCAGCAGCTTAGTGGCTAGCGGGAAAAACACAGATACGCAGTATTTT
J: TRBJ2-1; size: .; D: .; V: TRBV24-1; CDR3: CATSADIGGSYNEQFF; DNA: TGTGCCACCAGTGCCGACATCGGAGGTTCCTACAATGAGCAGTTCTTC
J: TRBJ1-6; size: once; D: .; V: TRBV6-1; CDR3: CASSEGPRDSPLHF; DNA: TGTGCCAGCAGTGAAGGGCCCCGGGATTCACCCCTCCACTTT
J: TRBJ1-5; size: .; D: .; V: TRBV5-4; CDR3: CASSLAGGNQPQHF; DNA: TGTGCCAGCAGCTTGGCCGGGGGGAATCAGCCCCAGCATTTT
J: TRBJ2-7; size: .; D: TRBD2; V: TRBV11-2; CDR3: CASSLPTSAYEQYF; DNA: TGTGCCAGCAGCTTACCCACTAGCGCCTACGAGCAGTACTTC
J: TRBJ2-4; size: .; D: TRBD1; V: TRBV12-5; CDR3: CASGLVVDRGPLAKNIQYF; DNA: TGTGCTAGTGGTTTGGTTGTGGACAGGGGTCCCTTAGCCAAAAACATTCAGTACTTC
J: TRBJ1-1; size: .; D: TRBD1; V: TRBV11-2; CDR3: CASSSNRGRGGSFF; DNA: TGTGCCAGCAGCTCCAACAGGGGCCGGGGTGGGTCTTTCTTT
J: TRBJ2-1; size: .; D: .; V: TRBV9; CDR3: CASSVVGRGFYNEQFF; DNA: TGTGCCAGCAGCGTAGTCGGGAGAGGTTTCTACAATGAGCAGTTCTTC
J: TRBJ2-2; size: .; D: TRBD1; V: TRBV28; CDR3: CASSQTGQGPTGELFF; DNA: TGTGCCAGCAGTCAAACGGGACAGGGTCCGACCGGGGAGCTGTTTTTT
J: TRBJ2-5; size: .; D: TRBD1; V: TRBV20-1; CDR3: CSASMGTGLGETQYF; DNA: TGCAGTGCTAGTATGGGGACAGGCCTGGGAGAGACCCAGTACTTC
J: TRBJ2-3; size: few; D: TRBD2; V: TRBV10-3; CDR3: CAISAVSSGINTQYF; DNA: TGTGCCATCAGTGCGGTGTCTAGCGGGATAAATACGCAGTATTTT
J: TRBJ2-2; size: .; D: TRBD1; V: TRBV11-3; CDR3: CASSSGQGRTGELFF; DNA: TGTGCCAGCAGCTCAGGACAGGGCCGAACCGGGGAGCTGTTTTTT
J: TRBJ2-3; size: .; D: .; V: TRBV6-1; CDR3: CASSDPSGTDTQYF; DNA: TGTGCCAGCAGTGATCCTAGCGGCACAGATACGCAGTATTTT
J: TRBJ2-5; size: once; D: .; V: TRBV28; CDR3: CASSRRDLQETQYF; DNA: TGTGCCAGCAGCCGTCGGGACTTACAAGAGACCCAGTACTTC
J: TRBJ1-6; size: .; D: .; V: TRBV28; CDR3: CASSFSQGNNSPLHF; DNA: TGTGCCAGCAGTTTCTCGCAGGGTAATAATTCACCCCTCCACTTT
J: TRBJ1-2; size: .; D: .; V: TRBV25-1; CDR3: CASSERGAGYTF; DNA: TGTGCCAGCAGTGAACGAGGAGCTGGCTACACCTTC
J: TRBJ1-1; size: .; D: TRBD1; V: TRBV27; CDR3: CASSRDSLDTEAFF; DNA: TGTGCCAGCTCCCGGGACAGTCTGGACACTGAAGCTTTCTTT
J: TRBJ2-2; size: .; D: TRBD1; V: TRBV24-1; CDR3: CATRGQGGTGELFF; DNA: TGTGCCACCAGGGGACAGGGGGGGACCGGGGAGCTGTTTTTT
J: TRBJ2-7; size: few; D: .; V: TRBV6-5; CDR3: CASSYQGYEQYF; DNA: TGTGCCAGCAGTTACCAGGGCTACGAGCAGTACTTC
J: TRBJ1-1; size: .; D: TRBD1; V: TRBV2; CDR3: CASRAGGLNTEAFF; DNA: TGTGCCAGCAGGGCAGGGGGTTTGAACACTGAAGCTTTCTTT
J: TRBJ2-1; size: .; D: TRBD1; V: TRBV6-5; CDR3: CASSYSAQGYEQFF; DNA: TGTGCCAGCAGTTACTCGGCACAGGGGTATGAGCAGTTCTTC
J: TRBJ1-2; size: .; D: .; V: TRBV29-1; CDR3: CSVDFGRLYGYTF; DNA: TGCAGCGTTGACTTTGGCAGACTCTATGGCTACACCTTC
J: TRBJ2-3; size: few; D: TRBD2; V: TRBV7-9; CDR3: CASSSLSGGAVTDTQYF; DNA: TGTGCCAGCAGCTCACTCTCGGGGGGGGCTGTAACAGATACGCAGTATTTT
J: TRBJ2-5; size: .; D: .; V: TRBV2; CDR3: CASSQSRDQETQYF; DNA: TGTGCCAGCAGTCAAAGCAGGGACCAAGAGACCCAGTACTTC
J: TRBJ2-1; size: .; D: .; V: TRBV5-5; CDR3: CASSLYGVGTYNEQFF; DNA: TGTGCCAGCAGCTTGTACGGGGTGGGTACCTACAATGAGCAGTTCTTC
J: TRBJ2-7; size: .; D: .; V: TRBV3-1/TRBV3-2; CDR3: CASSQGGTYEQYF; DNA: TGTGCCAGCAGCCAAGGTGGCACCTACGAGCAGTACTTC
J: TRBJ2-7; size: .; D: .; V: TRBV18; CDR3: CASSPPERVVQYF; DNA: TGTGCCAGCTCACCACCGGAGCGGGTGGTGCAGTACTTC
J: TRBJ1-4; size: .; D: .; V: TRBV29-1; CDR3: CSVEGGLGDNEKLFF; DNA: TGCAGCGTTGAGGGAGGATTGGGGGATAATGAAAAACTGTTTTTT
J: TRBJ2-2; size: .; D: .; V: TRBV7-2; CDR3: CASSLEGVARSGELFF; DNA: TGTGCCAGCAGCTTAGAAGGGGTAGCCCGCTCCGGGGAGCTGTTTTTT
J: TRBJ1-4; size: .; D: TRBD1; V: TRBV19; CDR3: CATYRQGADEKLFF; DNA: TGTGCCACTTATCGACAGGGGGCGGATGAAAAACTGTTTTTT
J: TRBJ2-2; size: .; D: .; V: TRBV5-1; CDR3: CASSLRQAYMNTGELFF; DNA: TGCGCCAGCAGCTTGAGACAGGCCTATATGAACACCGGGGAGCTGTTTTTT
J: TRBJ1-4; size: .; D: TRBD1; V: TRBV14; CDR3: CASSFGPGQGWENEKLFF; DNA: TGTGCCAGCAGCTTCGGCCCGGGACAGGGATGGGAGAATGAAAAACTGTTTTTT
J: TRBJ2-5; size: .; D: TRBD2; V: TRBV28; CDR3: CASSPSGRRETQYF; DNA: TGTGCCAGCAGTCCTAGCGGGCGCAGGGAGACCCAGTACTTC
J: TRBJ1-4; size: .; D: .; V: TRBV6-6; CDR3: CASSVQGDEKLFF; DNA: TGTGCCAGCAGCGTACAGGGAGACGAAAAACTGTTTTTT
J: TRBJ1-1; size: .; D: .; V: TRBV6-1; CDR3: CASSDRRTEAFF; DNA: TGTGCCAGCAGTGACCGCCGGACTGAAGCTTTCTTT
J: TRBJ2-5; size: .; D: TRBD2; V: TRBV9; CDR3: CASKGGLAGEETQYF; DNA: TGTGCCAGCAAAGGGGGACTAGCGGGGGAAGAGACCCAGTACTTC
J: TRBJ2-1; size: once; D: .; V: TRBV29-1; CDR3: CSAGVIRHEQFF; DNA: TGCAGCGCCGGGGTTATCAGGCATGAGCAGTTCTTC